The 4 T cell receptor beta chains reported below all come from one sample, sequenced in a study of T cell responses to AZD1222 COVID-19 vaccine. Sequencing was performed with immunoSEQ multiplex PCR; in TCRdb, only in-frame clones are kept and a portion is missing. Of about 170,000 clones listed, roughly 92% were seen once; the top ten hold around 1.5%. Sequencing used peripheral blood, obtained on day 0 of AZD1222 vaccination. These receptor sequences come from an adult in good health.

The V call is TRBV7-3, the J call TRBJ2-5; perhaps TRBD1 as D (6 bases). The CDR3 has 13 amino acids. V was clipped by 4 bases and J by 5 bases, with 11 bases between them. Germline lookup yields CDR1 SGHTA and CDR2 FQGTGA. The CDR3 spells CASSSGASETQYF. The DNA for the CDR3 is TGTGCCAGCAGCTCAGGGGCTAGTGAGACCCAGTACTTC.

The chain uses TRBV5-1 and TRBJ2-3, with TRBD2 identical over 14 bases. Unmatched junction bases numbered 3, after V lost 0 bases and J lost 3 bases. Germline V gives CDR1 SGHRS, CDR2 YFSETQ. This CDR3 is built from 17 residues. CDR3 in amino acids: CASSLVWTSGGTDTQYF. CDR3 nucleotides: TGCGCCAGCAGCTTGGTGTGGACTAGCGGGGGGACAGATACGCAGTATTTT.

The rearrangement links TRBV5-8 to TRBJ2-2; TRBD1 might be the D (5 bases). CDR1 SGHTS and CDR2 YDEGEE come from the germline V gene. This CDR3 has 14 residues. V was shortened by 7 bases and J by 3 bases, with 13 bases between the two germline ends. In DNA, the CDR3 is TGTGCCAGCCGAAGGGGTTGGGACACCGGGGAGCTGTTTTTT. Its translation is CASRRGWDTGELFF.

The J gene is TRBJ2-7, the V gene TRBV3-1 (or the pseudogene TRBV3-2); 8 bases align to TRBD1. Germline-derived CDR1 and CDR2 are LGHDT and YNNKEL (reference sequence). The junction had 11 bases not matched to a gene; V was cut back by 1 base and J by 6 bases. The CDR3 covers 16 residues. The CDR3 nucleotides read TGTGCCAGCAGCCAAGTGTCAGGGGGCGTTTCTGGCGAGCAGTACTTC. This translates into CASSQVSGGVSGEQYF.